Listed here are 22 T cell receptor beta chains from one sample, sequenced in a study of blood T cell repertoires in COVID-19. Some clones are missing from TCRdb's copy, which holds only in-frame ones; the method was immunoSEQ multiplex PCR. The sample consists of 130,000 to 150,000 clones, 80% to 90% of them appearing once. The specimen sequenced was peripheral blood. All receptors derive from an older woman with COVID-19, enrolled during active disease.

The chain carries TRBV5-5 and TRBJ1-2, with a weak D call TRBD1 (5 bases). V gave up 0 bases and J gave up 6 bases, with 9 bases separating them. The length of the CDR3 is 13 residues. Germline CDR1 and CDR2: SGHKS and YYEKEE (reference sequence). The CDR3 nucleotides are TGTGCCAGCAGCTTGGCTTGGGGGGATGGCTACACCTTC. Translation: CASSLAWGDGYTF.

This clone was detected only once. This sequence joins TRBV19 and TRBJ2-7, with 9 nucleotides matching TRBD2. Germline CDR1 reads LNHDA; CDR2 reads SQIVND (reference sequence). With V trimmed by 3 bases and J by 3 bases, 9 bases remained unmatched. This CDR3 spans 16 amino acids. The CDR3: CASSIVLAGDFYEQYF. The CDR3 DNA reads TGTGCCAGTAGTATCGTCTTAGCGGGGGATTTCTACGAGCAGTACTTC.

The chain joins TRBV6-5 to TRBJ2-5; TRBD1 matches at 7 bases. In germline, CDR1 is MNHEY, CDR2 SVGAGI. V gave up 7 bases and J gave up 2 bases; unmatched junction bases: 7. The CDR3 runs 14 residues. The CDR3 loop reads CASNSRGSQETQYF. CDR3 DNA: TGTGCCAGCAACAGCAGGGGGTCTCAAGAGACCCAGTACTTC.

The rearrangement joins TRBV7-2 to TRBJ1-6; possible D gene TRBD1, 6 bases. Trimming pared 1 base from V and 2 bases from J, leaving 15 bases between. There are 18 residues in the CDR3. Germline V gene lookup returns CDR1 SGHTA and CDR2 FQGNSA. The CDR3 is CASSLGPRGGAYNSPLHF. CDR3 DNA sequence: TGTGCCAGCAGCTTAGGCCCTAGGGGGGGCGCCTATAATTCACCCCTCCACTTT.

The V and J genes are TRBV9 and TRBJ2-3; 11 nucleotides line up with TRBD1. This CDR3 comprises 17 residues. V gave up 2 bases and J gave up 5 bases; unmatched junction bases: 10. In germline, CDR1 is SGDLS, CDR2 YYNGEE. The CDR3 protein is CASSVPRTGGVVDTQYF. CDR3 nucleotides: TGTGCCAGCAGCGTCCCCCGGACAGGGGGCGTAGTAGATACGCAGTATTTT.

The V call is TRBV5-4, the J call TRBJ1-2; 8 bases align to TRBD1. The junction had 5 bases not matched to a gene; V was cut back by 2 bases and J by 2 bases. Germline CDR1 is SGHNT and CDR2 is YYREEE (reference sequence). The CDR3 has 15 residues. CDR3 in DNA: TGTGCCAGCAGCTTCCCGGGACAGGTCAACTATGGCTACACCTTC. Its protein is CASSFPGQVNYGYTF.

This chain uses TRBV4-1 with TRBJ2-5; possible D gene TRBD2, 5 bases. The length of the CDR3 is 13 residues. V was trimmed by 8 bases and J by 2 bases, leaving 12 bases between them. Germline V gene lookup returns CDR1 MGHRA and CDR2 YSYEKL. CDR3 protein: CASRGSQQETQYF. The CDR3 bases are TGCGCCAGCCGGGGATCCCAACAAGAGACCCAGTACTTC.

This chain links TRBV10-3 with TRBJ2-2, with TRBD1 matching over 7 bases. The V gene end was trimmed by 5 bases and the J gene end by 3 bases; junction bases not matched to a gene: 9. The CDR3 loop spans 16 amino acids. Germline V gene sequence: CDR1 ENHRY, CDR2 SYGVKD. The CDR3 DNA reads TGTGCCATCAGTACACGACAGGGCGCGGACACCGGGGAGCTGTTTTTT. Amino acids: CAISTRQGADTGELFF.

This rearrangement joins TRBV19 to TRBJ1-1; D remains ambiguous. V shed 6 bases and J shed 4 bases, with 18 bases lying between them. The CDR3 spans 15 residues. Germline V CDR1 and CDR2: LNHDA, SQIVND (reference sequence). The DNA of the CDR3 is TGTGCCAGTAGCCTCCGAGGTCAAGGAGGCACTGAAGCTTTCTTT. It translates to CASSLRGQGGTEAFF. Filled out from reference TRBV19 and TRBJ1-1, the complete variable domain reads DGGITQSPKYLFRKEGQNVTLSCEQNLNHDAMYWYRQDPGQGLRLIYYSQIVNDFQKGDIAEGYSVSREKKESFPLTVTSAQKNPTAFYLCASSLRGQGGTEAFFGQGTRLTVV.

This chain links TRBV5-1 with TRBJ2-7, with TRBD1 matching over 8 bases. From germline, CDR1 is SGHRS and CDR2 YFSETQ. The V and J ends lost 4 bases and 5 bases, in that order; junction bases with no gene match: 5. This CDR3 region has 13 residues. The CDR3 coding sequence is TGCGCCAGCAGCAAGGCAGGGGGCGACGAGCAGTACTTC. Its protein is CASSKAGGDEQYF.

The chain links TRBV2 to TRBJ2-3; D is unclear. The V end was cut by 5 bases, the J end by 0 bases, with 3 bases between. The germline gives CDR1 SNHLY, CDR2 FYNNEI. The CDR3 loop spans 12 amino acids. CDR3 in DNA: TGTGCCAGCAGTATAAGCACAGATACGCAGTATTTT. This encodes CASSISTDTQYF.

The chain uses TRBV7-2 and TRBJ2-7; 13 bases map to TRBD2. The CDR3 consists of 15 residues. Germline trimming cut 5 bases from V and 2 bases from J; bases unmatched to any gene: 3. Germline V gives CDR1 SGHTA, CDR2 FQGNSA. In DNA form, the CDR3 reads TGTGCCAGCAGCAGAACTAGCGGGGGGGCCTACGAGCAGTACTTC. It is translated as CASSRTSGGAYEQYF. The entire variable domain, with the rest obtained from reference TRBV7-2 and TRBJ2-7, is as follows: GAGVSQSPSNKVTEKGKDVELRCDPISGHTALYWYRQSLGQGLEFLIYFQGNSAPDKSGLPSDRFSAERTGGSVSTLTIQRTQQEDSAVYLCASSRTSGGAYEQYFGPGTRLTVT.

This chain joins TRBV9 and TRBJ1-1; 11 bases align to TRBD1. This CDR3 contains 14 residues. The J segment lost 7 bases and the V segment lost 0 bases, leaving 2 bases of the junction unmatched. From germline, CDR1 is SGDLS and CDR2 YYNGEE. The CDR3 loop is CASSVEGTGGEAFF. The CDR3 coding sequence is TGTGCCAGCAGCGTAGAAGGGACAGGGGGTGAAGCTTTCTTT.

The chain joins TRBV6-5 to TRBJ1-2; a weak D match, TRBD1 (6 bases). Germline lookup yields CDR1 MNHEY and CDR2 SVGAGI. The CDR3 is made up of 15 amino acids. Deletions cut 5 bases from V and 0 bases from J, with 13 bases between. This CDR3 reads CASSLGGGANYGYTF. CDR3 nucleotide sequence: TGTGCCAGCAGTCTAGGGGGGGGCGCTAACTATGGCTACACCTTC.

The chain has TRBV7-9 and TRBJ2-1; TRBD2 aligns across 12 bases. CDR1 SEHNR and CDR2 FQNEAQ come from the germline V gene (reference sequence). The CDR3 is 19 residues long. The J segment lost 7 bases and the V segment lost 2 bases, leaving 15 bases of the junction unmatched. The DNA for the CDR3 is TGTGCCAGCAGCTTACTCCCCAAGACTAGCGGGGGCCAAAGGAATGAGCAGTTCTTC. Amino acids: CASSLLPKTSGGQRNEQFF.

The chain employs TRBV4-1 and TRBJ2-7; a possible D gene is TRBD1 (6 bases). Per germline, CDR1 MGHRA and CDR2 YSYEKL. Trimming pared 8 bases from V and 6 bases from J, leaving 11 bases between. The CDR3 sequence is 11 residues long. CDR3 nucleotides: TGCGCCAGCGAAACAGGGTCCGAGCAGTACTTC. Its translation is CASETGSEQYF.

V and J are TRBV28 and TRBJ2-3; 8 nucleotides agree with TRBD2. From germline, CDR1 is MDHEN and CDR2 SYDVKM. V lost 10 bases to trimming and J lost 6 bases; unmatched junction nucleotides: 3. The CDR3 is 11 residues long. The CDR3 DNA reads TGTGCCACCCGCGGGGGGGATACGCAGTATTTT. The encoded protein is CATRGGDTQYF. The full variable domain, with the rest looked up from reference TRBV28 and TRBJ2-3, is DVKVTQSSRYLVKRTGEKVFLECVQDMDHENMFWYRQDPGLGLRLIYFSYDVKMKEKGDIPEGYSVSREKKERFSLILESASTNQTSMYLCATRGGDTQYFGPGTRLTVL.

The chain joins TRBV6-5 to TRBJ1-1, with D perhaps TRBD1 (6 bases). The CDR3 runs 15 residues. Trimming cost V 0 bases and J 4 bases, with 12 bases left between them. From germline, CDR1 is MNHEY and CDR2 SVGAGI. CDR3 nucleotide sequence: TGTGCCAGCAGTTACTCTCAACAGGGACGCACTGAAGCTTTCTTT. It is translated as CASSYSQQGRTEAFF.

J is TRBJ2-2 and V is TRBV27, with D possibly TRBD1 on 7 matching bases. The V and J ends lost 8 bases and 1 base respectively, with 17 bases between them. Germline CDR1 MNHEY, CDR2 SMNVEV (reference sequence). This CDR3 contains 16 residues. CDR3 DNA: TGTGCCAGCCCCAAGGGGGCGGGACAGAACACCGGGGAGCTGTTTTTT. Translated: CASPKGAGQNTGELFF.

The chain links TRBV6-2 or TRBV6-3 to TRBJ1-6; a possible D gene is TRBD1 (5 bases). The germline gives CDR1 MNHEY, CDR2 SVGEGT. The CDR3 runs to 19 residues. Trimming stripped 0 bases from V and 3 bases from J, with 18 bases between. For the CDR3, the DNA is TGTGCCAGCAGTTACTCGACGGTACAGGAAGACCGCTATAATTCACCCCTCCACTTT. It translates to CASSYSTVQEDRYNSPLHF.

This clone showed up many times. This chain uses TRBV7-9 with TRBJ1-1, with TRBD1 identical over 7 bases. J lost 4 bases, V lost 5 bases, and 10 bases had no gene match. The CDR3 extends over 15 amino acids. CDR1 SEHNR and CDR2 FQNEAQ come from the germline V gene (reference sequence). CDR3 sequence: CASSPPGGFGTEAFF. CDR3 in DNA: TGTGCCAGCAGCCCGCCAGGGGGGTTTGGCACTGAAGCTTTCTTT.

The rearrangement joins TRBV9 to TRBJ2-5; 7 nucleotides agree with TRBD2. Germline-derived CDR1 and CDR2 are SGDLS and YYNGEE. This CDR3 contains 14 residues. V lost 0 bases to trimming and J lost 2 bases; unmatched junction nucleotides: 1. The CDR3, as DNA: TGTGCCAGCAGCGTAGGGACTAGGCAAGAGACCCAGTACTTC. Translation gives CASSVGTRQETQYF.